This TCR beta chain was sequenced in a study of Graves' ophthalmopathy and Graves' hyperthyroidism. Study findings and constraints: Blood repertoires reportedly contained most expanded thyroid clonotypes above 0.001 frequency.

Beta-chain TCR CDR3 regions were amplified from RNA transcripts. RT-PCR with HTBI primers came first, then second-round multiplex PCR. TCRdb reprocessed the multiplex PCR reads with MiXCR, giving one entry per CDR3 protein. The profile covers 650,000 to 900,000 distinct CDR3 sequences, with 40% appearing a single time and 44% taken by the ten largest. This clonotype was seen ten or more times. Its antigen is unknown. Disease in donors with ophthalmopathy had moderate-to-severe activity, CAS ≥3, NOSPECS ≥4 and under 3 months' duration. Orbital computed tomography and thyroid ultrasound, along with TRAb, serum thyroxine and clinical symptoms, underpinned diagnosis. The length of the CDR3 is 15 residues. In germline, CDR1 is LNHNV, CDR2 YYDKDF (reference sequence). V dropped 0 bases and J dropped 5 bases, with 13 bases sitting between them.

The sample taken for sequencing was peripheral blood. This clonotype was obtained from an adult man with Graves' ophthalmopathy. The chain joins TRBV15 to TRBJ1-1, with D unclear. In nucleotides, the CDR3 is TGTGCCACCAGCAGAGAGCCGGGTGGTGGGACTGAAGCTTTCTTT. It encodes CATSREPGGGTEAFF.